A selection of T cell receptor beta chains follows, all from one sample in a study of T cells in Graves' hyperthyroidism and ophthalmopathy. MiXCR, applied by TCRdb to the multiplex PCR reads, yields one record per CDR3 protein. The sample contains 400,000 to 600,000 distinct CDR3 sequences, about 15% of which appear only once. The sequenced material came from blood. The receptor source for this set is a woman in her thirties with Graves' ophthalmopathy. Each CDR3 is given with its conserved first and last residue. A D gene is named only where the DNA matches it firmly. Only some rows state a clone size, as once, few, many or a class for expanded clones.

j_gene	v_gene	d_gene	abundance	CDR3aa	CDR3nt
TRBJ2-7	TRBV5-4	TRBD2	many	CASSSSGRAYEQYF	TGTGCCAGCAGCTCCAGCGGGAGAGCCTACGAGCAGTACTTC
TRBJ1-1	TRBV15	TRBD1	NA	CATSSPRTGNTEAFF	TGTGCCACCAGCAGCCCCCGGACAGGGAACACTGAAGCTTTCTTT
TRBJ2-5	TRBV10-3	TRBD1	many	CAISGRPGTGEETQYF	TGTGCCATCAGTGGTCGTCCCGGGACAGGGGAAGAGACCCAGTACTTC
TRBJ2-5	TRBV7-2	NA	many	CASSTGTVYGAQYF	TGTGCCAGCAGCACCGGGACGGTGTATGGGGCCCAGTACTTC
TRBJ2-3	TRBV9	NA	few	CASSVATGLGSTDTQYF	TGTGCCAGCAGCGTAGCTACCGGGCTAGGAAGCACAGATACGCAGTATTTT
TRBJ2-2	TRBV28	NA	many	CASSLQGVLTGELFF	TGTGCCAGCAGTTTGCAGGGTGTACTCACCGGGGAGCTGTTTTTT
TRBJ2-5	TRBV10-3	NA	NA	CAINTGSLEETQYF	TGTGCCATCAACACAGGGAGCCTAGAGGAGACCCAGTACTTC
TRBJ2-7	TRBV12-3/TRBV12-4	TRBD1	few	CASSFTQGADEQYF	TGTGCCAGCAGTTTTACACAGGGGGCCGACGAGCAGTACTTC
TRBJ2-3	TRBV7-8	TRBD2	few	CASSRWASGPMFTDTQYF	TGTGCCAGCAGCCGATGGGCTAGCGGCCCTATGTTCACAGATACGCAGTATTTT
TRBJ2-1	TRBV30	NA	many	CAWSVWDIYNEQFF	TGTGCCTGGAGTGTATGGGACATCTACAATGAGCAGTTCTTC
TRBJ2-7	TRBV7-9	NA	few	CASSLSALYEQYF	TGTGCCAGCAGCTTATCCGCCCTCTACGAGCAGTACTTC
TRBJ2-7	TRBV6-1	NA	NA	CASSEVGYGFPSYEQYF	TGTGCCAGCAGTGAAGTAGGCTACGGCTTCCCCTCCTACGAGCAGTACTTC
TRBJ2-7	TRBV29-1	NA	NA	CSVGAGVIAYEQYF	TGCAGCGTTGGGGCCGGTGTGATCGCGTACGAGCAGTACTTC
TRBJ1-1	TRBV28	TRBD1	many	CASRPTGGGLNTEAFF	TGTGCCAGCAGGCCAACAGGGGGCGGATTGAACACTGAAGCTTTCTTT
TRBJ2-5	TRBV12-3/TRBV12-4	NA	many	CASSLVGGVAETQYF	TGTGCCAGCAGCCTAGTGGGCGGGGTCGCAGAGACCCAGTACTTC
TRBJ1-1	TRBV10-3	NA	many	CAINAGNTEAFF	TGTGCCATCAATGCAGGGAACACTGAAGCTTTCTTT